This T cell receptor (beta chain) comes out of a study of early T cells in non-severe SARS-CoV-2 infection. Study context: Chains were not paired, and sequencing was done on bulk RNA from unsorted whole blood. Study-wide findings and caveats: Matching against VDJdb likely underestimated virus-specific expansions, favoring anti-spike CD8.

This clonotype was seen ten or more times. Its target is unknown. In the library, individual cDNA molecules carried attached unique molecular identifiers. TCRdb re-derived calls from the 5' RACE reads in MiXCR, one entry per CDR3 protein. The sample lists 60,000 or so distinct CDR3 sequences; 10% to 13% were seen once. The receptor was derived from an adult who was a healthcare worker with PCR-confirmed SARS-CoV-2 infection or an uninfected control (not recorded which). Sequenced sample: whole blood.

The CDR3 protein is CASSPQPGQALSTGELFF. CDR3 coding DNA: TGTGCCAGCAGCCCCCAGCCGGGACAGGCCCTCAGCACCGGGGAGCTGTTTTTT. The J gene is TRBJ2-2, the V gene TRBV7-9; 8 bases agree with TRBD1. The trim removed 5 bases at V and 4 bases at J, leaving 15 bases unmatched. The CDR3 extends over 18 amino acids. Per germline, CDR1 SEHNR and CDR2 FQNEAQ (reference sequence).